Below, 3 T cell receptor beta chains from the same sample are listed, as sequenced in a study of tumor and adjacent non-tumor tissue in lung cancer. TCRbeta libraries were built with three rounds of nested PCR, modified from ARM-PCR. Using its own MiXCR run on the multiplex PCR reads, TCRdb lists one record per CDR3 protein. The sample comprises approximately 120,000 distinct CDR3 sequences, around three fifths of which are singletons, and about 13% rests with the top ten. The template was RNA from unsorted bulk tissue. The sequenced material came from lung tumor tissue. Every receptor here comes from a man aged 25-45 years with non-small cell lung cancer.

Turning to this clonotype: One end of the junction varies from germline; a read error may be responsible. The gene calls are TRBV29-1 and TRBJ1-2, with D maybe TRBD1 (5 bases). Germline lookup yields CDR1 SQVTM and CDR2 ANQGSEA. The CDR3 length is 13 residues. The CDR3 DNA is TGCAGCGCTTCTGACAGTCGGGTGTATGACTACACCTTC. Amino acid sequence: CSASDSRVYDYTF.

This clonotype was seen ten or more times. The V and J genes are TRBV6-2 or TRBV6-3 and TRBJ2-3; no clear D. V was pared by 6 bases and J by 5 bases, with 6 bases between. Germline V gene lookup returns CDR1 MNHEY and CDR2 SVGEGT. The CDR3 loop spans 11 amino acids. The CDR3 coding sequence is TGTGCCAGCAGGATAGAAGATACGCAGTATTTT. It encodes CASRIEDTQYF.

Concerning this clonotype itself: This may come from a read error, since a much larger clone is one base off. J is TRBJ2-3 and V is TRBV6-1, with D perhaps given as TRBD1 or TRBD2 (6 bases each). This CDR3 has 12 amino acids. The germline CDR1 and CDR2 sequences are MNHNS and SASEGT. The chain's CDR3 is CTSSDARGGQYF. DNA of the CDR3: TGTACCAGCAGTGATGCCAGGGGAGGGCAGTATTTT.